A selection of T cell receptor beta chains follows, all from one sample in a study of cytomegalovirus exposure and HLA in healthy donors. Sequenced by immunoSEQ multiplex PCR; TCRdb stores in-frame clones only, minus some. The specimen's table records 60,000 to 70,000 clones. Material: PBMCs. All receptors come from a man younger than 40 in good health and CMV-seropositive. The CDR3 runs from the conserved cysteine through the conserved F or W. The order of the fields is D gene, V gene, clone size, J gene, CDR3 protein, CDR3 DNA. The D gene is left open where the match is weak. Clone size is given for some rows only: seen once, a few or many times, or a class if the clone is expanded.

D: NA
V: TRBV29-1
size: NA
J: TRBJ1-1
CDR3: CSGYRVHASEAFF
DNA: TGCAGCGGGTACCGGGTCCACGCGAGTGAAGCTTTCTTT

D: NA
V: TRBV30
size: NA
J: TRBJ1-1
CDR3: CAWSPNIDTEAFF
DNA: TGTGCCTGGAGCCCAAACATTGACACTGAAGCTTTCTTT

D: TRBD1
V: TRBV6-1
size: NA
J: TRBJ1-5
CDR3: CASSKQGPGPQHF
DNA: TGTGCCAGCAGTAAACAGGGGCCCGGGCCCCAGCATTTT

D: TRBD1
V: TRBV30
size: NA
J: TRBJ1-1
CDR3: CAWSGGTVCRAFF
DNA: TGTGCCTGGAGTGGCGGGACAGTTTGTCGGGCTTTCTTT

D: NA
V: TRBV6-5
size: NA
J: TRBJ2-7
CDR3: CASSYLDSHSYEQYF
DNA: TGTGCCAGCAGTTATTTGGACTCTCATTCCTACGAGCAGTACTTC

D: TRBD2
V: TRBV7-3
size: NA
J: TRBJ2-2
CDR3: CASSLTSLAGGLRNTGELFF
DNA: TGTGCCAGCAGCTTAACGTCCCTAGCGGGGGGGCTAAGGAACACCGGGGAGCTGTTTTTT

D: NA
V: TRBV18
size: NA
J: TRBJ2-5
CDR3: CASSRTREMGEENQYF
DNA: TGTGCCAGCTCACGGACTCGGGAAATGGGAGAAGAGAACCAGTACTTC

D: TRBD1
V: TRBV27
size: NA
J: TRBJ2-2
CDR3: CASSAGDRAALGGELFF
DNA: TGTGCCAGCAGTGCTGGGGACAGGGCCGCCCTTGGCGGGGAGCTGTTTTTT

D: NA
V: TRBV7-3
size: NA
J: TRBJ2-5
CDR3: CASSPSTHGETQYF
DNA: TGTGCCAGCAGCCCATCGACTCATGGGGAGACCCAGTACTTC

D: NA
V: TRBV7-7
size: NA
J: TRBJ1-1
CDR3: CASSLDMNTEAFF
DNA: TGTGCTAGCAGCTTGGACATGAACACTGAAGCTTTCTTT

D: NA
V: TRBV19
size: NA
J: TRBJ1-6
CDR3: CASPGGPPSPLHF
DNA: TGTGCCTCGCCGGGGGGTCCACCTTCACCCCTCCACTTT

D: TRBD2
V: TRBV9
size: NA
J: TRBJ2-7
CDR3: CASSPLGLAGAYEQYF
DNA: TGTGCCAGCAGCCCCCTTGGACTAGCGGGCGCCTACGAGCAGTACTTC

D: NA
V: TRBV5-1
size: NA
J: TRBJ1-2
CDR3: CASSRGDASKGDYGYTF
DNA: TGCGCCAGCAGCCGGGGGGACGCCTCGAAAGGAGACTATGGCTACACCTTC

D: TRBD2
V: TRBV19
size: NA
J: TRBJ2-3
CDR3: CASKERGRSTDTQYF
DNA: TGTGCCAGTAAGGAGCGGGGGCGAAGCACAGATACGCAGTATTTT

D: TRBD2
V: TRBV5-1
size: NA
J: TRBJ2-3
CDR3: CASSLPSGITDTQYF
DNA: TGCGCCAGCAGCCTCCCTAGCGGGATCACAGATACGCAGTATTTT

D: TRBD1
V: TRBV9
size: NA
J: TRBJ2-7
CDR3: CASSPGGRGYEQYF
DNA: TGTGCCAGCAGCCCCGGAGGCAGGGGGTACGAGCAGTACTTC

D: TRBD2
V: TRBV27
size: NA
J: TRBJ2-3
CDR3: CASSFGGWDTQYF
DNA: TGTGCCAGCAGTTTCGGGGGGTGGGATACGCAGTATTTT

D: NA
V: TRBV4-2
size: NA
J: TRBJ2-7
CDR3: CASSQDLASEQYF
DNA: TGTGCCAGCAGCCAAGATTTGGCTAGCGAGCAGTACTTC

D: TRBD2
V: TRBV29-1
size: NA
J: TRBJ2-5
CDR3: CSVQGLAGVSGTQYF
DNA: TGCAGCGTTCAAGGACTAGCGGGAGTTTCAGGGACCCAGTACTTC

D: NA
V: TRBV5-1
size: NA
J: TRBJ1-1
CDR3: CASAAWGAGNTEAFF
DNA: TGCGCCAGCGCCGCGTGGGGCGCCGGGAACACTGAAGCTTTCTTT

D: NA
V: TRBV27
size: NA
J: TRBJ2-1
CDR3: CASSLVGSSYNEQFF
DNA: TGTGCCAGCAGTTTAGTGGGGAGCTCCTACAATGAGCAGTTCTTC

D: NA
V: TRBV4-1
size: NA
J: TRBJ1-1
CDR3: CASSQDERTAGEAFF
DNA: TGCGCCAGCAGCCAAGATGAACGGACAGCCGGTGAAGCTTTCTTT

D: NA
V: TRBV4-1
size: NA
J: TRBJ2-5
CDR3: CASSQPPRGGETQYF
DNA: TGCGCCAGCAGCCAACCCCCTAGGGGGGGAGAGACCCAGTACTTC

D: NA
V: TRBV30
size: NA
J: TRBJ2-7
CDR3: CAGKPGHALSYEQYF
DNA: TGTGCCGGGAAGCCAGGACACGCACTCTCCTACGAGCAGTACTTC

D: NA
V: TRBV9
size: NA
J: TRBJ1-1
CDR3: CASSVGTVKMNTEAFF
DNA: TGTGCCAGCAGCGTAGGTACTGTGAAAATGAACACTGAAGCTTTCTTT

D: TRBD2
V: TRBV30
size: NA
J: TRBJ2-7
CDR3: CAWTRLAGYEQYF
DNA: TGTGCCTGGACGCGACTAGCGGGGTACGAGCAGTACTTC

D: NA
V: TRBV19
size: medium-sized
J: TRBJ2-1
CDR3: CASMSVTYNEQFF
DNA: TGTGCCAGTATGTCTGTAACCTACAATGAGCAGTTCTTC

D: NA
V: TRBV19
size: NA
J: TRBJ1-2
CDR3: CASSMSTTAKYGYTF
DNA: TGTGCCAGTAGTATGAGTACGACAGCAAAGTATGGCTACACCTTC

D: NA
V: TRBV12-2
size: NA
J: TRBJ2-3
CDR3: CASRPEGGTDTQYF
DNA: TGTGCAAGTCGCCCAGAAGGGGGCACAGATACGCAGTATTTT

D: TRBD1
V: TRBV29-1
size: NA
J: TRBJ2-1
CDR3: CSVPMTGTGFYNEQFF
DNA: TGCAGCGTTCCAATGACCGGGACAGGGTTCTACAATGAGCAGTTCTTC

D: TRBD2
V: TRBV18
size: NA
J: TRBJ2-2
CDR3: CASSPPSSGTSGELFF
DNA: TGTGCCAGCTCACCACCGTCTAGCGGGACGTCCGGGGAGCTGTTTTTT

D: NA
V: TRBV5-8
size: NA
J: TRBJ1-1
CDR3: CASRPGLVTEAFF
DNA: TGTGCCAGCAGGCCGGGACTGGTTACTGAAGCTTTCTTT

D: NA
V: TRBV30
size: NA
J: TRBJ2-6
CDR3: CAYPQGAGANVLTF
DNA: TGTGCCTACCCACAGGGAGCTGGGGCCAACGTCCTGACTTTC

D: TRBD1
V: TRBV6-1
size: NA
J: TRBJ2-7
CDR3: CASRRQGGDYEQYF
DNA: TGTGCCAGCAGACGACAGGGGGGGGATTACGAGCAGTACTTC

D: NA
V: TRBV7-8
size: NA
J: TRBJ1-2
CDR3: CASSLLPRRGGYTF
DNA: TGTGCCAGCAGCTTATTGCCTCGCAGGGGTGGCTACACCTTC

D: NA
V: TRBV6-5
size: NA
J: TRBJ2-1
CDR3: CASSYQVFSSDNEQFF
DNA: TGTGCCAGCAGTTACCAGGTGTTCAGCTCCGACAATGAGCAGTTCTTC

D: TRBD2
V: TRBV18
size: NA
J: TRBJ2-2
CDR3: CASSPPSSGTAGELFF
DNA: TGTGCCAGCTCACCACCGTCTAGCGGGACGGCCGGGGAGCTGTTTTTT

D: NA
V: TRBV7-9
size: NA
J: TRBJ2-1
CDR3: CASSLYSGSYNEQFF
DNA: TGTGCCAGCAGCTTATACAGTGGCTCCTACAATGAGCAGTTCTTC

D: TRBD2
V: TRBV5-1
size: NA
J: TRBJ2-7
CDR3: CASSRSSGGVQAYEQYF
DNA: TGCGCCAGCAGCAGGTCTTCGGGAGGGGTGCAAGCCTACGAGCAGTACTTC

D: NA
V: TRBV6-5
size: NA
J: TRBJ2-7
CDR3: CASSYSIGRDYEQYF
DNA: TGTGCCAGCAGTTACTCGATAGGCAGGGACTACGAGCAGTACTTC

D: TRBD1
V: TRBV11-3
size: NA
J: TRBJ2-1
CDR3: CASSSTPDRGILFF
DNA: TGTGCCAGCAGCTCCACACCGGACAGGGGAATTCTGTTCTTC